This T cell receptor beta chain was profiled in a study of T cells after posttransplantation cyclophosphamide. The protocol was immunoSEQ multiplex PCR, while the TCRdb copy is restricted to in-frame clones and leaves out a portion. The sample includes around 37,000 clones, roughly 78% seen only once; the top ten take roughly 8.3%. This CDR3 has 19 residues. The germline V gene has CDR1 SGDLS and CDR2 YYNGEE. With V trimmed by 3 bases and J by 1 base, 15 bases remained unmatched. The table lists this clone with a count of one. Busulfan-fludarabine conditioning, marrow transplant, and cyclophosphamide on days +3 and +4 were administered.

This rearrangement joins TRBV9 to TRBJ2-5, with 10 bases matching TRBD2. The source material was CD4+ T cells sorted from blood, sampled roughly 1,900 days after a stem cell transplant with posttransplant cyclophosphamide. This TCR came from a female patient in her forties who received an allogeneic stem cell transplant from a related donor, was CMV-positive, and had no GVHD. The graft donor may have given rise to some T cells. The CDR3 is CASSERGVGSGGPQETQYF. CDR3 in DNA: TGTGCCAGCAGCGAGAGGGGGGTGGGTAGCGGGGGGCCCCAAGAGACCCAGTACTTC. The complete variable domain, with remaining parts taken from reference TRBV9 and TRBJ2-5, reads DSGVTQTPKHLITATGQRVTLRCSPRSGDLSVYWYQQSLDQGLQFLIQYYNGEERAKGNILERFSAQQFPDLHSELNLSSLELGDSALYFCASSERGVGSGGPQETQYFGPGTRLLVL.